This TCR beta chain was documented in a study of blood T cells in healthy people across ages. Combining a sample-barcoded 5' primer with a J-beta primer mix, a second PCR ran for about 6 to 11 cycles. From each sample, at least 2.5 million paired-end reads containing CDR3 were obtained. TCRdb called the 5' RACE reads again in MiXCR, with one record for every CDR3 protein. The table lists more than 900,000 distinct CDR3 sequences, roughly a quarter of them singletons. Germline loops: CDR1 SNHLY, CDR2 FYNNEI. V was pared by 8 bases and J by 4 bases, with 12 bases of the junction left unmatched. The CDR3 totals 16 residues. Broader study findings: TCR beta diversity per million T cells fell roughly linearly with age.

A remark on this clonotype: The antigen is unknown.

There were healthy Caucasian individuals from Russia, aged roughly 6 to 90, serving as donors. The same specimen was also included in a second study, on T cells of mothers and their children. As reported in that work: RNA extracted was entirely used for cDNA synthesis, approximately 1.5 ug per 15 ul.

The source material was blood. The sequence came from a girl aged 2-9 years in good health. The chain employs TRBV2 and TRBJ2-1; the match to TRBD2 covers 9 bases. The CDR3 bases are TGTGCCAGCGGAGGCGAGCTAGCGGGGAAATACAATGAGCAGTTCTTC. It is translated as CASGGELAGKYNEQFF.